This T cell receptor (beta chain) was recorded in a study of T cells in Graves' hyperthyroidism and ophthalmopathy. Study observations and caveats: In simple terms, a model built on 13 V-J features told ophthalmopathy apart from stable hyperthyroidism. Expanded thyroid clonotypes (above 0.001) were mostly also found in blood.

What was amplified from RNA transcripts were TCR beta CDR3 regions. With the HTBI primer set, the TCR CDR3 went through a first round of RT-PCR. Each CDR3 protein gets one entry after TCRdb re-called the multiplex PCR reads with MiXCR. The repertoire holds roughly 300,000 distinct CDR3 sequences, with roughly 18% as singletons. Concerning this clonotype itself: The target antigen is unknown.

The V and J ends lost 3 bases and 4 bases respectively, with 16 bases between them. CDR1 is MDHEN and CDR2 is SYDVKM in the germline V gene. The length of the CDR3 is 15 residues. Each patient was aged 18 to 65 and had newly diagnosed hyperthyroidism of under 2 months' duration. Orbital computed tomography, thyroid ultrasound, serum thyroxine and TRAb, and clinical symptoms together informed the diagnoses. The V call is TRBV28, the J call TRBJ2-7; the D call may be TRBD1 or TRBD2 (6 bases each). The origin of this receptor is a woman between 45 and 60 years old with Graves' hyperthyroidism. The specimen was blood. CDR3 sequence: CASSFPAGHLYEQYF. The CDR3 region has the DNA TGTGCCAGCAGTTTTCCCGCGGGACACCTATACGAGCAGTACTTC.